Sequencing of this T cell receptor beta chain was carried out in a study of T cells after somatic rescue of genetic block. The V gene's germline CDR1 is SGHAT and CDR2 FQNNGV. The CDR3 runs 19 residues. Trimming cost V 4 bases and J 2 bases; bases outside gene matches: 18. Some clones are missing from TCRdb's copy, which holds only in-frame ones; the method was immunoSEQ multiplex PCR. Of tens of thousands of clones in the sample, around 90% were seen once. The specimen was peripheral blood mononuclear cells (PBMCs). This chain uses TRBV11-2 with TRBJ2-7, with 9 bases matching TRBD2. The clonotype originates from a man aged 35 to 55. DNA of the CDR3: TGTGCCAGCAGCTCCGTATGGTCGGTGGGGACTAGCTCACCCTACGAGCAGTACTTC. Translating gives CASSSVWSVGTSSPYEQYF.